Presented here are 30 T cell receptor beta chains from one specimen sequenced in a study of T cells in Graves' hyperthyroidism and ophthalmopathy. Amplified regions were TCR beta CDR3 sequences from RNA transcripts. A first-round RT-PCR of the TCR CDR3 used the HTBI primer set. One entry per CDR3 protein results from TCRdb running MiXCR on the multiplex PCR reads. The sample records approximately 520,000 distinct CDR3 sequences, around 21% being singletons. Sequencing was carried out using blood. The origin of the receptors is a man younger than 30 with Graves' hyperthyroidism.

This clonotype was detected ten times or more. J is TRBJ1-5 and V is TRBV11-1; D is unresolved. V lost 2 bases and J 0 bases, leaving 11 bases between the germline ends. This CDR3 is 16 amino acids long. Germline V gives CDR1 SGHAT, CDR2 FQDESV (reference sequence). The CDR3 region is CASSLQSALSNQPQHF. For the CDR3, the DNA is TGTGCCAGCAGCTTACAATCGGCCCTTAGCAATCAGCCCCAGCATTTT.

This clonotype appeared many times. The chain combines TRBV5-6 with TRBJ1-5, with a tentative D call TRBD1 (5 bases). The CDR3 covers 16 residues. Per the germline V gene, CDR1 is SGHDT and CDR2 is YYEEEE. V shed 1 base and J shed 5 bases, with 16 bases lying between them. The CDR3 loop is CASSLSRDGGYQPQHF. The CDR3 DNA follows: TGTGCCAGCAGCTTGAGTCGGGACGGGGGATATCAGCCCCAGCATTTT.

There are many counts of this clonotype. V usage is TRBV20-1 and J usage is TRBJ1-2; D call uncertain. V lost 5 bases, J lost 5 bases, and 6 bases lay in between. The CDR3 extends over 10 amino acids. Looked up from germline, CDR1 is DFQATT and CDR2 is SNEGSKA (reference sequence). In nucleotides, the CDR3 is TGCAGTGCTCTCGAATATGGCTACACCTTC. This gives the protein CSALEYGYTF.

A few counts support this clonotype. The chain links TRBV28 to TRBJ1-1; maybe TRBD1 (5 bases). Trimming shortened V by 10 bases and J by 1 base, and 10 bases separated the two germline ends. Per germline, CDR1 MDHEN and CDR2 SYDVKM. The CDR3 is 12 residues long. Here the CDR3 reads CAIQEKNTEAFF. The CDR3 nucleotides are TGTGCCATACAGGAGAAGAACACTGAAGCTTTCTTT.

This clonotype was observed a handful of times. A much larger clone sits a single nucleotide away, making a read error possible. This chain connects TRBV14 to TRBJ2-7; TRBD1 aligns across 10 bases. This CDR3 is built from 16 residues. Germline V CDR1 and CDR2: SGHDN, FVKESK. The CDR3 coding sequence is TGTGCCAGCAGCCAAGAAGGGACAGGGGTTCTTGACGAGCAGTGCTTC. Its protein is CASSQEGTGVLDEQCF.

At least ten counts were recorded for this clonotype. The DNA of the CDR3 is TGCAGTGCTCCCAAACCAGGGGGCTGGGATGGCTACACCTTC. Encoded protein: CSAPKPGGWDGYTF. J is TRBJ1-2 and V is TRBV20-1; 8 positions match TRBD1. The CDR3 runs to 14 residues. The ends lost 5 bases at V and 6 bases at J; junction bases unmatched: 11. Germline values: CDR1 DFQATT, CDR2 SNEGSKA (reference sequence).

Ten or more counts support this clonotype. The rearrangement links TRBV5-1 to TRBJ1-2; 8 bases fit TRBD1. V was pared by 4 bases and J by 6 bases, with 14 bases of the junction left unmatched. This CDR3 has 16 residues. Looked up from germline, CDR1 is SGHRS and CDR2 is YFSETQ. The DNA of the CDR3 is TGCGCCAGCAGCCCCGGTATGGACAGGGAGATACATGGCTACACCTTC. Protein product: CASSPGMDREIHGYTF. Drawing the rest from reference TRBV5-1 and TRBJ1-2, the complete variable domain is KAGVTQTPRYLIKTRGQQVTLSCSPISGHRSVSWYQQTPGQGLQFLFEYFSETQRNKGNFPGRFSGRQFSNSRSEMNVSTLELGDSALYLCASSPGMDREIHGYTFGSGTRLTVV.

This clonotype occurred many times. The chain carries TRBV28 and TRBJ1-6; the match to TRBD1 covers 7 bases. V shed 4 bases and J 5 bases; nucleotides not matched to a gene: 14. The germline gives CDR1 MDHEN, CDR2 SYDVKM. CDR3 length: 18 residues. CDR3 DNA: TGTGCCAGCAGTTACCGACTTCTGCGACAGGGCGATAATTCACCCCTCCACTTT. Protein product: CASSYRLLRQGDNSPLHF.

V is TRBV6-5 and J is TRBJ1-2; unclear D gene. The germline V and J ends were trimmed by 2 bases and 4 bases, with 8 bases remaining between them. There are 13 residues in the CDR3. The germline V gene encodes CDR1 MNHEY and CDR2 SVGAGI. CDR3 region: CASSYASGYGYTF. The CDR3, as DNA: TGTGCCAGCAGTTACGCGTCGGGCTATGGCTACACCTTC.

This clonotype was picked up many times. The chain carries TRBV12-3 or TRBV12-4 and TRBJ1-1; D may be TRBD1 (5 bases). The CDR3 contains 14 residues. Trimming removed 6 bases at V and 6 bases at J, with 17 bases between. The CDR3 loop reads CASSPQGILAEAFF. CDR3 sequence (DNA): TGTGCCAGCAGCCCCCAGGGAATTTTGGCTGAAGCTTTCTTT.

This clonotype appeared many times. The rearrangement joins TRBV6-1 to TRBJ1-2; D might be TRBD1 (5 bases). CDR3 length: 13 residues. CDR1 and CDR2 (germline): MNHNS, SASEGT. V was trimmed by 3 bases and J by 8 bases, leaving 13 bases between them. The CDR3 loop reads CASSEVRERGYTF. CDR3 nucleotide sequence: TGTGCCAGCAGTGAGGTCAGGGAGCGCGGCTACACCTTC.

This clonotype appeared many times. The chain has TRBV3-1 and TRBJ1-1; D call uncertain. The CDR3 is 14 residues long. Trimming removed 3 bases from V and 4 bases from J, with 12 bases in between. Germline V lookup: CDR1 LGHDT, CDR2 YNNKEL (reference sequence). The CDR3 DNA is TGTGCCAGCAGCCAGGGAGGTGGGCTCACTGAAGCTTTCTTT. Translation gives CASSQGGGLTEAFF.

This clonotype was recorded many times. The CDR3 is CSASIGRSQPQHF. CDR3 sequence (DNA): TGCAGTGCTAGTATTGGGAGGTCCCAGCCCCAGCATTTT. The chain joins TRBV20-1 to TRBJ1-5; D call uncertain. Germline V CDR1 and CDR2: DFQATT, SNEGSKA (reference sequence). Trimming removed 3 bases from V and 7 bases from J, with 13 bases in between. CDR3 size: 13 residues.

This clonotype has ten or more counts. In DNA, the CDR3 is TGTGCCAGCAGTGCCCGGCGAGGGCTTAGCAATCAGCCCCAGCATTTT. It encodes CASSARRGLSNQPQHF. The rearrangement links TRBV12-3 or TRBV12-4 to TRBJ1-5, with no clear D. Trimming pared 5 bases from V and 0 bases from J, leaving 14 bases between. CDR3 length: 16 residues.

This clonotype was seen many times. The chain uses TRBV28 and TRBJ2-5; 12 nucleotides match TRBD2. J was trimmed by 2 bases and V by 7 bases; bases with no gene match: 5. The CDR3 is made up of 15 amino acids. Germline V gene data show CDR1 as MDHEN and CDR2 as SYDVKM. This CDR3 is CASNLAGGGQETQYF. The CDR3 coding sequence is TGTGCCAGCAACCTAGCGGGGGGGGGGCAAGAGACCCAGTACTTC.

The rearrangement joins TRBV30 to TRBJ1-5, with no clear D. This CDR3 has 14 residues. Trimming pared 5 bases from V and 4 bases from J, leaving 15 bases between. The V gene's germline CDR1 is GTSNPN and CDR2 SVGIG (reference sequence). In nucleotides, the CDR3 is TGTGCCTGGCAGGACGGTGGACTAAATCAGCCCCAGCATTTT. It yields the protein CAWQDGGLNQPQHF.

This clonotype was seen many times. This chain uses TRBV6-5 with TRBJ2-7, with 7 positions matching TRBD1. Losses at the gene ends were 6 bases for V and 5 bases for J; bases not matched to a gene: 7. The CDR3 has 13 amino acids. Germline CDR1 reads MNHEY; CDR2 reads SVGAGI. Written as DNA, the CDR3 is TGTGCCAGCAGAAAGACAGGGCCCCACGAGCAGTACTTC. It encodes CASRKTGPHEQYF.

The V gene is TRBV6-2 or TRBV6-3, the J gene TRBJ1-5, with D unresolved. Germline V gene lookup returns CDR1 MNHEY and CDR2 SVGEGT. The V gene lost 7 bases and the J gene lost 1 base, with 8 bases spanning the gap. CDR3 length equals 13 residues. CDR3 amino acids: CASTPASNQPQHF. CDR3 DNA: TGTGCCAGCACTCCGGCCAGCAATCAGCCCCAGCATTTT.

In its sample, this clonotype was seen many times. CDR3 nucleotide sequence: TGTGCCAGCAGCCCGGACAGGGGGCCTTATGGCTACACCTTC. This gives the protein CASSPDRGPYGYTF. The chain uses TRBV11-2 and TRBJ1-2; 11 bases agree with TRBD1. V gave up 5 bases and J gave up 5 bases; unmatched junction bases: 4. Germline V gene sequence: CDR1 SGHAT, CDR2 FQNNGV. The CDR3 contains 14 residues.

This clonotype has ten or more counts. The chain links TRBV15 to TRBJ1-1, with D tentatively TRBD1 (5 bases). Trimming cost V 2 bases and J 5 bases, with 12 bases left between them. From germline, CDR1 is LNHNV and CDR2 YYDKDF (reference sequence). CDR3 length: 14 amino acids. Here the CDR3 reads CATSRSRARTEAFF. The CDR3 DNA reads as TGTGCCACCAGCAGATCCAGGGCCAGGACTGAAGCTTTCTTT.

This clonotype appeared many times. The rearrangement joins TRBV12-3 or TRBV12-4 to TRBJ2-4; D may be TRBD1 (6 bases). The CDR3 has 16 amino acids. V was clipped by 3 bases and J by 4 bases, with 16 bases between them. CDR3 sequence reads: CASSFSRDISKNIQYF. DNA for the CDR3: TGTGCCAGCAGTTTTTCTCGGGACATCTCGAAAAACATTCAGTACTTC.

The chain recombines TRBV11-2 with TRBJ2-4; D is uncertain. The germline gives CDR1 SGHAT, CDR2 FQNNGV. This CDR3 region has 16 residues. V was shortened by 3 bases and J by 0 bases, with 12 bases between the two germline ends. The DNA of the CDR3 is TGTGCCAGCAGCTTCGGTACCGGGTTAGCCAAAAACATTCAGTACTTC. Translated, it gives CASSFGTGLAKNIQYF.

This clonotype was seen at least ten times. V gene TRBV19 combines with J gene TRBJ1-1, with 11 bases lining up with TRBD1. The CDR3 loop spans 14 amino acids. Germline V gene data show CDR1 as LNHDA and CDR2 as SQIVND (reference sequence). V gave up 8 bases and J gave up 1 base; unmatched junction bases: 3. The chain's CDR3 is CASRTGGGNTEAFF. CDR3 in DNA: TGTGCCAGTCGGACAGGGGGCGGGAACACTGAAGCTTTCTTT.

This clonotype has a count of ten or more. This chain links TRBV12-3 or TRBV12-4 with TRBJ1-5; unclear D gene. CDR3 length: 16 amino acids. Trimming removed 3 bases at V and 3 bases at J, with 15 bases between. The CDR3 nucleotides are TGTGCCAGCAGTTTGGATCGGCCGGGAATCAATCAGCCCCAGCATTTT. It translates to CASSLDRPGINQPQHF.

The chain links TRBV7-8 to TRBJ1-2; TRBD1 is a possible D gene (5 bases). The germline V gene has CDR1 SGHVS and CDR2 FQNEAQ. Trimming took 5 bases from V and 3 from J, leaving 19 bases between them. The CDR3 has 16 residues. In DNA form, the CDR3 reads TGTGCCAGCAGCCGAAGTCTTGCAGGGTTGGACTATGGCTACACCTTC. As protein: CASSRSLAGLDYGYTF.

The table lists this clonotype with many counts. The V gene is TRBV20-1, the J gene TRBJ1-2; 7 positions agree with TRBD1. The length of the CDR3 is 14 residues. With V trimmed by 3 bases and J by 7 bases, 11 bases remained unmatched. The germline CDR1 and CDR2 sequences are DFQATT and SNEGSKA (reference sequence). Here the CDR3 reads CSASDWEGARGYTF. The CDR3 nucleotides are TGCAGTGCTAGTGACTGGGAGGGGGCTCGTGGCTACACCTTC.

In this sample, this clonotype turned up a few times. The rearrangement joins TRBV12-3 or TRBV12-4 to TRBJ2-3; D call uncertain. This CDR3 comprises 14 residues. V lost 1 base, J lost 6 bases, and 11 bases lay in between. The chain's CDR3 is CASSLGQVRDTQYF. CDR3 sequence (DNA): TGTGCCAGCAGTTTAGGACAAGTACGGGATACGCAGTATTTT.

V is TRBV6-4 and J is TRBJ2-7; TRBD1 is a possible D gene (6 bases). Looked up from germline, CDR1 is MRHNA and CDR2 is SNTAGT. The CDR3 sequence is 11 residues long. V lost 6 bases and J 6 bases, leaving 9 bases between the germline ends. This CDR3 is CASSGQSEQYF. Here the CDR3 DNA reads TGTGCCAGCAGCGGACAGAGCGAGCAGTACTTC.

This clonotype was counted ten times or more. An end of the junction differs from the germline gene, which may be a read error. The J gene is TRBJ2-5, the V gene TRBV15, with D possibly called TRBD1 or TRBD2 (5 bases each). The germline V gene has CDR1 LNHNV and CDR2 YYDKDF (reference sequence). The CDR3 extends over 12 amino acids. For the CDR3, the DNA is TGTGCCGCCAGCGAGGGGAAGGAGACCCAGTACTTC. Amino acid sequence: CAASEGKETQYF.

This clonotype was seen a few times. Written as DNA, the CDR3 is TGTGCCAGCACCCCAGCGGGGGACACTGAAGCTTTCTTT. Translating it yields CASTPAGDTEAFF. The chain is built from TRBV25-1 and TRBJ1-1, with TRBD1 as a possible D gene (5 bases). The length of the CDR3 is 13 residues. Germline CDR1 MGHDK, CDR2 SYGVNS. Trimming took 7 bases from V and 3 from J, leaving 12 bases between them. Complete variable domain (other parts from reference TRBV25-1 and TRBJ1-1): EADIYQTPRYLVIGTGKKITLECSQTMGHDKMYWYQQDPGMELHLIHYSYGVNSTEKGDLSSESTVSRIRTEHFPLTLESARPSHTSQYLCASTPAGDTEAFFGQGTRLTVV.